Listed below are T cell receptor beta chains from one sample, sequenced in a study of blood T cell repertoires in COVID-19. Assay: immunoSEQ multiplex PCR; the TCRdb copy retains only in-frame clones and omits some. Counted here are approximately 130,000 clones, approximately 85% occurring once; the ten biggest clones make up roughly 4%. Specimen: peripheral blood. These receptors originate from a human donor in a cohort sampled during active COVID-19. Both conserved end residues are part of each CDR3. D genes are given only for firm matches. For some rows the clone size is stated as once, few or many, or as a class when expanded; others skip it.

v_gene	d_gene	abundance	j_gene	CDR3nt	CDR3aa
TRBV19	TRBD1	NA	TRBJ1-2	TGTGCCAGTAGTATTAGAGTCTACGGGGACAGGGCTGGCTACACCTTC	CASSIRVYGDRAGYTF
TRBV2	TRBD1	NA	TRBJ1-2	TGTGCCACCGGGACAGGGCCTTATGGCTACACCTTC	CATGTGPYGYTF
TRBV5-1	NA	NA	TRBJ2-5	TGCGCCAGCAGCGGGGACTACCAAGAGACCCAGTACTTC	CASSGDYQETQYF
TRBV15	TRBD1	NA	TRBJ1-1	TGTGCCACCAGCAGAGTTTGGGACAGGAAAGCTTTCTTT	CATSRVWDRKAFF
TRBV12-3/TRBV12-4	NA	NA	TRBJ2-1	TGTGCCAGCAGCTCGGTTGGCAATGAGCAGTTCTTC	CASSSVGNEQFF
TRBV7-2	NA	NA	TRBJ2-5	TGTGCCAGCAGCCAAGTATCAGGACTCCTTCGAGAGACCCAGTACTTC	CASSQVSGLLRETQYF
TRBV18	NA	NA	TRBJ1-4	TGTGCCAGCTCACCTCCCGGGGGACCCGAAAAACTGTTTTTT	CASSPPGGPEKLFF
TRBV5-8	NA	NA	TRBJ1-1	TGTGCCAGCAGCTTGATCGGTGGGAACACTGAAGCTTTCTTT	CASSLIGGNTEAFF
TRBV20-1	TRBD1	few	TRBJ1-5	TGCAGTGCTAGTGCAGGGGGCTTATCTCAGCCCCAGCATTTT	CSASAGGLSQPQHF
TRBV3-1/TRBV3-2	NA	NA	TRBJ2-7	TGTGCCAGCAGCCAAGCCAGGAACCGCTACGAGCAGTACTTC	CASSQARNRYEQYF
TRBV19	NA	NA	TRBJ1-6	TGTGCCAGTAGTATAGATAGTCTAAGTTCACCCCTCCACTTT	CASSIDSLSSPLHF
TRBV27	TRBD2	NA	TRBJ2-1	TGTGCCAGCAGCTCCCGGAGCGGGAATGATGAGCAGTTCTTC	CASSSRSGNDEQFF
TRBV3-1/TRBV3-2	NA	NA	TRBJ1-2	TGTGCCAGCAGCCAGGATCAGGGGAACTATGGCTACACCTTC	CASSQDQGNYGYTF
TRBV4-3	TRBD2	NA	TRBJ2-7	TGCGCCAGCAGCCAATTGTTACTAGCGGGGGGCCACTCCTACGAGCAGTACTTC	CASSQLLLAGGHSYEQYF
TRBV5-1	NA	NA	TRBJ2-2	TGCGCCAGCAGCTTGGGACAGGTCACCGGGGAGCTGTTTTTT	CASSLGQVTGELFF
TRBV12-3/TRBV12-4	TRBD1	NA	TRBJ1-1	TGTGCCAGCAGTACAAAGACAGGGACTGAAGCTTTCTTT	CASSTKTGTEAFF
TRBV24-1	TRBD1	few	TRBJ1-5	TGTGCCACCAGTGATTCCGGGACAGGGGGCGCGGGTCAGCCCCAGCATTTT	CATSDSGTGGAGQPQHF
TRBV5-1	TRBD1	NA	TRBJ1-1	TGCGCCAGCAGCACACAGGGGGCAGGACCTGAAGCTTTCTTT	CASSTQGAGPEAFF
TRBV20-1	TRBD1	NA	TRBJ1-1	TGCAGTGCGCGGGACAGACTTGAAGCTTTCTTT	CSARDRLEAFF
TRBV7-2	NA	NA	TRBJ1-2	TGTGCCAGCAGTCTACGCCCGAATAACTATGGCTACACCTTC	CASSLRPNNYGYTF
TRBV5-1	TRBD1	NA	TRBJ1-1	TGCGCCAGCAGCCGGAGGGACAGCACTGAAGCTTTCTTT	CASSRRDSTEAFF
TRBV9	NA	NA	TRBJ1-1	TGTGCCAGCAGCGTAGTCCTGGCAGGGTACACTGAAGCTTTCTTT	CASSVVLAGYTEAFF
TRBV24-1	NA	few	TRBJ2-3	TGTGCCACCAGTGACCCCGAAGGGGTATGGACAGATACGCAGTATTTT	CATSDPEGVWTDTQYF
TRBV30	TRBD1	once	TRBJ2-3	TGTGCCTGGGACAGGGGTAGCACAGATACGCAGTATTTT	CAWDRGSTDTQYF
TRBV5-4	TRBD2	NA	TRBJ2-3	TGTGCCAGCGGGACTAGTTCAGATACGCAGTATTTT	CASGTSSDTQYF
TRBV5-1	TRBD2	NA	TRBJ2-1	TGCGCCAGCAGCTTGGCCCTGACTAGCGGGGGGGGTAATGAGCAGTTCTTC	CASSLALTSGGGNEQFF
TRBV30	NA	NA	TRBJ2-4	TGTGCCTGGAGTGGCAGCAGGATAATTCAGTACTTC	CAWSGSRIIQYF
TRBV5-4	TRBD2	once	TRBJ2-3	TGTGCCAGCAGACAAGCGGGGGGGGGCACAGATACGCAGTATTTT	CASRQAGGGTDTQYF
TRBV7-9	NA	NA	TRBJ1-4	TGTGCCAGCAGCACCCTCGGGGGGAGGCCTAATGAAAAACTGTTTTTT	CASSTLGGRPNEKLFF
TRBV27	TRBD1	NA	TRBJ1-5	TGTGCCAGCAGGGGGGGGACAGGGAGTGGTCAGCCCCAGCATTTT	CASRGGTGSGQPQHF
TRBV9	TRBD2	NA	TRBJ2-3	TGTGCCAGCAGCCCGGTACTAGCGGGGGGGGATACGCAGTATTTT	CASSPVLAGGDTQYF
TRBV30	NA	NA	TRBJ1-2	TGTGCCTGGACTCCGGTTCGCGGCTACACCTTC	CAWTPVRGYTF
TRBV5-1	NA	NA	TRBJ1-2	TGCGCCAGCAGCTTGGTTGGACAGAACACTAACTATGGCTACACCTTC	CASSLVGQNTNYGYTF
TRBV7-6	NA	once	TRBJ1-2	TGTGCCAGCAGCGGAAGAGGCGATGGCTACACCTTC	CASSGRGDGYTF
TRBV30	TRBD1	NA	TRBJ1-6	TGTGCCTGGAGTCCGGGACAGGGGAGTAATTCACCCCTCCACTTT	CAWSPGQGSNSPLHF
TRBV27	NA	NA	TRBJ1-2	TGTGCCAGCAGTTTCCACGCTCCGACTACTAACTATGGCTACACCTTC	CASSFHAPTTNYGYTF
TRBV5-4	NA	NA	TRBJ1-6	TGTGCCAGCACGCTTGGGGCAGGCGCTAGCTCCTATAATTCACCCCTCCACTTT	CASTLGAGASSYNSPLHF
TRBV5-1	TRBD1	NA	TRBJ2-1	TGCGCCAGCAGCTGGGGGACAGGTCGAGGATACAATGAGCAGTTCTTC	CASSWGTGRGYNEQFF
TRBV5-4	NA	NA	TRBJ2-2	TGTGCCAGCAGCTCACAGGGTTTCAACACCGGGGAGCTGTTTTTT	CASSSQGFNTGELFF
TRBV19	NA	NA	TRBJ1-3	TGTGCCAGTGTACAGGCGAGAGGAAACACCATATATTTT	CASVQARGNTIYF
TRBV30	NA	NA	TRBJ2-5	TGTGCCTGGAGTACTGGGGGGGGCGGGACCCAGTACTTC	CAWSTGGGGTQYF
TRBV11-2	NA	NA	TRBJ2-2	TGTGCCAGCAGCTTGGTCCTCCTCGGCGGGGAGCTGTTTTTT	CASSLVLLGGELFF
TRBV9	TRBD2	NA	TRBJ2-1	TGTGCCAGCAGCGTAGTAAGCGGGGCAGGTAACAATGAGCAGTTCTTC	CASSVVSGAGNNEQFF
TRBV9	NA	few	TRBJ2-3	TGTGCCAGCAGCGTAGTAGGAGGGAGCGGAGATACGCAGTATTTT	CASSVVGGSGDTQYF
TRBV19	NA	NA	TRBJ2-3	TGTGCCAGTTCTCGCGAGGGGGACATCTTAATAGATACGCAGTATTTT	CASSREGDILIDTQYF
TRBV5-6	NA	NA	TRBJ2-5	TGTGCCAGCAGCTTGGCCGAGGGAAGAGAGACCCAGTACTTC	CASSLAEGRETQYF
TRBV27	TRBD2	NA	TRBJ2-5	TGTGCCAGCAGAGCGCTCCGGGGGGGCCTTTTGTCAGAGACCCAGTACTTC	CASRALRGGLLSETQYF
TRBV28	NA	NA	TRBJ1-2	TGTGCCAGCACGGCAGGCATTAGTCGCTACACCTTC	CASTAGISRYTF
TRBV19	TRBD1	few	TRBJ1-1	TGTGCCAGTAGTACGAAAATCACAGGGGGCACTGAAGCTTTCTTT	CASSTKITGGTEAFF
TRBV27	TRBD2	NA	TRBJ2-2	TGTGCCAGCAGTCCCTGGGGACTAGCGGGGAAGAACACCGGGGAGCTGTTTTTT	CASSPWGLAGKNTGELFF
TRBV6-2/TRBV6-3	NA	NA	TRBJ2-1	TGTGCCAGCAGTTACTCGACACGGGAGCCATACAATGAGCAGTTCTTC	CASSYSTREPYNEQFF
TRBV5-6	NA	NA	TRBJ1-1	TGTGCCAGCAGCCCCTTGCGACGGGTAGACACTGAAGCTTTCTTT	CASSPLRRVDTEAFF
TRBV19	TRBD2	NA	TRBJ2-2	TGTGCCAGTAGCCCAAGAGCGGGAGGGCCCCCCGGGGAGCTGTTTTTT	CASSPRAGGPPGELFF
TRBV2	TRBD1	NA	TRBJ1-5	TGTGCCAGCAGGGTGGACAGGGAGGGACAGCCCCAGCATTTT	CASRVDREGQPQHF
TRBV18	NA	NA	TRBJ2-7	TGTGCCAGCTCACCACTTCCCGGACAGTCCTCCTACGAGCAGTACTTC	CASSPLPGQSSYEQYF
TRBV7-9	TRBD2	many	TRBJ2-3	TGTGCCAGCAGCCATAGCGGGAGCAACACAGATACGCAGTATTTT	CASSHSGSNTDTQYF
TRBV7-3	NA	NA	TRBJ2-7	TGTGCCAGCAGCTTAATCGAGACACGTACCTACGAGCAGTACTTC	CASSLIETRTYEQYF